The T cell receptor (beta chain) described here comes from a study of blood T cell repertoires in COVID-19. Study as a whole: Material from acute and convalescent COVID-19 was sourced from the United States, Italy and Spain.

Libraries were prepared by immunoSEQ multiplex PCR; TCRdb keeps only in-frame clonotypes and omits some of them. The sample lists fewer than 250,000 clones, approximately 90% occurring once. Sequencing was performed on peripheral blood. This receptor was obtained from a man aged 30-40 years with COVID-19, enrolled during active disease.

The CDR3 spells CASSLVGQSRITDTQYF. In DNA form, the CDR3 reads TGCGCCAGCAGCTTGGTTGGACAGTCACGAATCACAGATACGCAGTATTTT. This chain uses TRBV5-1 with TRBJ2-3; TRBD1 might be the D (6 bases). This CDR3 has 17 amino acids. CDR1 is SGHRS, CDR2 YFSETQ, per germline. V lost 0 bases, J lost 2 bases, and 16 bases lay in between.